The entry that follows covers one T cell receptor beta chain sequence. The antigen is undetermined. V was clipped by 3 bases and J by 4 bases; unmatched bases: 1. CDR3 length: 14 residues. Germline CDR1 and CDR2: MNHEY and SMNVEV (reference sequence). The sample comes from a study of graft-versus-host responses after intestinal transplantation. Profiled with immunoSEQ multiplex PCR; TCRdb holds only in-frame clones, not every one. The sample carries over 70,000 clones, roughly 90% recorded once. This receptor was taken from a human donor who was the organ donor for an intestinal transplant. This sequence joins TRBV27 and TRBJ2-3, with 10 bases matching TRBD1. This material consisted of unstimulated CD8+ T cells sorted from spleen or lymph node cells, taken before transplant. CDR3 sequence reads: CASSLTGGADTQYF. The CDR3 DNA sequence: TGTGCCAGCAGTTTGACAGGGGGCGCAGATACGCAGTATTTT.